A single T cell receptor beta chain is shown here with its context. What it binds is unknown. This specimen comes from a study of persistence of HIV-infected CD4 T cells. Overall study: Donors had been on suppressive ART for a median of around eight years. A larger, less memory-rich fraction responded to anti-CD3/anti-CD28 beads than to antigen. Notes on the study in general: Degenerate expanded CDR3beta sequences were enriched among CMV- and Gag-responding cells.

Germline assignment: CDR1 LGHNA and CDR2 YNFKEQ. The CDR3 has 16 amino acids. With 3 bases clipped from V and 5 bases from J, the junction kept 7 bases outside the gene matches. This was the immunoSEQ version 4 assay in survey mode. Using immunoSEQ multiplex PCR, the repertoire was profiled, and TCRdb retains in-frame clones only, with some absent. Here the sample spans 45,000 or so clones, 88% being singletons. This nonspecific control used anti-CD3/anti-CD28 bead stimulation of CD4+ T cells. Sorting of responding CD4+ T cells relied on upregulated CD40 ligand together with CD69. This sample comprised CD4+ T cells sorted from PBMCs after approximately 18-hour stimulation, obtained from a patient who received antiretroviral therapy. The source is an adult woman with HIV who was CMV-seropositive. The V and J genes are TRBV4-2 and TRBJ1-1; 12 nucleotides agree with TRBD1. The CDR3: CASSHSGTGGRTEAFF. For the CDR3, the DNA is TGTGCCAGCAGCCACTCCGGGACAGGGGGCAGGACTGAAGCTTTCTTT.